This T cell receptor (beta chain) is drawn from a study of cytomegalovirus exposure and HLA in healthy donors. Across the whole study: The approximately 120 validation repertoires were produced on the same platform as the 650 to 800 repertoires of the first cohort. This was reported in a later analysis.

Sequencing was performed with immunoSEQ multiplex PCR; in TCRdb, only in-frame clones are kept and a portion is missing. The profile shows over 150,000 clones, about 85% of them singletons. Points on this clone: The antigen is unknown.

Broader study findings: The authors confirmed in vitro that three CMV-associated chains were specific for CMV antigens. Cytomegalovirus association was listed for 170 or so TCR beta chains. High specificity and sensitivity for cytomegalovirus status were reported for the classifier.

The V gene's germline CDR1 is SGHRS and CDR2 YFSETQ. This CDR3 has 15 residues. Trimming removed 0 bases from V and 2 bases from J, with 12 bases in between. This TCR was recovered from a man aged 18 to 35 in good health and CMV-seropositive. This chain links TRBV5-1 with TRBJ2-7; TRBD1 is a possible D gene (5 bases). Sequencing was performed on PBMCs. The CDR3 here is CASSLGAGQAYEQYF. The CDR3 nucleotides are TGCGCCAGCAGCTTGGGGGCAGGACAAGCCTACGAGCAGTACTTC.